The 20 T cell receptor beta chains below were found in one sample sequenced in a study of T-cell reconstitution after alpha-beta-depleted transplantation in children. Unique molecular identifiers were incorporated when the TCRbeta library was constructed. One entry per CDR3 protein, called by TCRdb with MiXCR from the PCR reads. Of around 380,000 distinct CDR3 sequences detected, roughly 11% appear once; the ten largest clones hold roughly 5.1%. Sample: PBMCs from the stem cell graft donor, taken from the stem cell graft. The receptors were sampled from a human donor who donated a stem cell graft to a child with acute myeloid leukemia.

The sample holds a few counts of this clonotype. The V and J genes are TRBV15 and TRBJ2-7; TRBD2 matches 10 bases. The germline V gene encodes CDR1 LNHNV and CDR2 YYDKDF (reference sequence). Losses at the gene ends were 5 bases for V and 6 bases for J; bases not matched to a gene: 7. The CDR3 loop spans 14 amino acids. The CDR3, as DNA: TGTGCCACCAGCGCCCGTCTAGCGGGAGTCGAGCAGTACTTC. Encoded protein: CATSARLAGVEQYF.

This CDR3 reads CASTFLTLSNQPQHF. The DNA of the CDR3 is TGTGCCAGCACCTTCTTGACCCTTAGCAATCAGCCCCAGCATTTT. J is TRBJ1-5 and V is TRBV28; D remains unclear. The CDR3 runs to 15 residues. V lost 7 bases to trimming and J lost 0 bases, with 13 bases between them. Per germline, CDR1 MDHEN and CDR2 SYDVKM.

A few counts support this clonotype. The genes are TRBV5-1 and TRBJ2-5; D perhaps matches TRBD1 (6 bases). This CDR3 comprises 15 residues. V shed 0 bases and J shed 5 bases, with 14 bases lying between them. CDR1 is SGHRS, CDR2 YFSETQ, per germline. The CDR3 nucleotides are TGCGCCAGCAGCTTGGGAACAGGGAAACCGGAGACCCAGTACTTC. Protein: CASSLGTGKPETQYF.

The chain is built from TRBV23-1 and TRBJ2-3; no clear D gene. TRBV23-1 is an ORF for which the function is uncertain. CDR3 length: 14 amino acids. V was trimmed by 11 bases and J by 2 bases, leaving 17 bases between them. This chain's CDR3 is CAPVRVTTTDTQYF. CDR3 nucleotide sequence: TGCGCCCCAGTCCGGGTAACCACCACAGATACGCAGTATTTT.

The table lists this clonotype with many counts. This chain uses TRBV20-1 with TRBJ2-3; D may be TRBD2 (6 bases). The CDR3 loop spans 13 amino acids. Germline CDR1 reads DFQATT; CDR2 reads SNEGSKA (reference sequence). V shed 8 bases and J shed 1 base, with 13 bases lying between them. The CDR3 DNA is TGCAGTCCGAGACTAGTCGGCACAGATACGCAGTATTTT. It encodes CSPRLVGTDTQYF.

This clonotype was seen more than once but under ten times. The chain is built from TRBV27 and TRBJ2-2, with D possibly called TRBD1 or TRBD2 (7 bases each). Germline CDR1 MNHEY, CDR2 SMNVEV (reference sequence). The CDR3 covers 14 residues. Deletions cut 4 bases from V and 6 bases from J, with 12 bases between. The CDR3: CASSSQGGAGELFF. The CDR3 DNA reads TGTGCCAGCAGTTCCCAGGGGGGGGCCGGGGAGCTGTTTTTT.

This clonotype was counted between two and nine times. The CDR3 reads CSVETSGMGTDTQYF. CDR3 nucleotide sequence: TGCAGCGTTGAAACTAGCGGGATGGGCACAGATACGCAGTATTTT. The genes are TRBV29-1 and TRBJ2-3; TRBD2 agrees at 10 bases. The CDR3 contains 15 residues. From germline, CDR1 is SQVTM and CDR2 ANQGSEA. V was clipped by 2 bases and J by 1 base; unmatched bases: 3.

Only one count was recorded for this clonotype. The rearrangement uses TRBV29-1 and TRBJ2-1; 7 bases align to TRBD2. The trim removed 7 bases at V and 4 bases at J, leaving 4 bases unmatched. The CDR3 is 12 residues long. Per the germline V gene, CDR1 is SQVTM and CDR2 is ANQGSEA. The CDR3 loop reads CSAGGTYNEQFF. The CDR3 bases are TGCAGCGCCGGGGGGACGTACAATGAGCAGTTCTTC.

V usage is TRBV7-2 and J usage is TRBJ2-2, with 7 bases lining up with TRBD2. The germline V gene encodes CDR1 SGHTA and CDR2 FQGNSA. This CDR3 has 16 residues. V was pared by 2 bases and J by 3 bases, with 6 bases of the junction left unmatched. In nucleotides, the CDR3 is TGTGCCAGCAGCTTACCGGGAGGCCTTTACACCGGGGAGCTGTTTTTT. Translating it yields CASSLPGGLYTGELFF. Together with reference TRBV7-2 and TRBJ2-2, the CDR3 gives the full variable domain: GAGVSQSPSNKVTEKGKDVELRCDPISGHTALYWYRQSLGQGLEFLIYFQGNSAPDKSGLPSDRFSAERTGGSVSTLTIQRTQQEDSAVYLCASSLPGGLYTGELFFGEGSRLTVL.

In this sample, this clonotype turned up a few times. The rearrangement links TRBV6-2 or TRBV6-3 to TRBJ2-7, with D possibly matching TRBD1 (6 bases). Trimming removed 9 bases from V and 2 bases from J, with 8 bases in between. Germline CDR1 and CDR2: MNHEY and SVGEGT. This CDR3 spans 11 amino acids. Here the CDR3 reads CASEGAYEQYF. DNA of the CDR3: TGTGCCAGTGAGGGGGCCTACGAGCAGTACTTC.

The chain has TRBV18 and TRBJ2-3, with no clear D. Germline V lookup: CDR1 KGHSH, CDR2 LQKENI. The CDR3 extends over 16 amino acids. V lost 3 bases and J lost 2, with 15 bases in between. This chain's CDR3 is CASSPPGSHSTDTQYF. The CDR3 coding sequence is TGTGCCAGCTCACCGCCAGGTTCGCACTCCACAGATACGCAGTATTTT.

This clonotype was detected ten times or more. This chain's CDR3 is CASSLFAGEEETQYF. The DNA for the CDR3 is TGTGCCAGCAGTTTATTTGCGGGAGAGGAAGAGACCCAGTACTTC. The gene calls are TRBV12-3 or TRBV12-4 and TRBJ2-5; TRBD2 matches at 7 bases. Trimming cost V 2 bases and J 3 bases; bases outside gene matches: 6. This CDR3 comprises 15 residues.

This clonotype has a handful of counts. V is TRBV5-5 and J is TRBJ1-4; 8 bases are a match to TRBD1. V lost 2 bases and J lost 5; bases outside the gene matches: 11. Looked up from germline, CDR1 is SGHKS and CDR2 is YYEKEE (reference sequence). The CDR3 is 17 residues long. CDR3 region: CASSFGFRTGRNEKLFF. For the CDR3, the DNA is TGTGCCAGCAGCTTCGGATTTAGGACAGGGAGAAATGAAAAACTGTTTTTT.

The chain combines TRBV5-6 with TRBJ1-1; TRBD1 might be the D (5 bases). The CDR3 is made up of 16 amino acids. The germline V and J ends were trimmed by 3 bases and 7 bases, with 22 bases remaining between them. Per germline, CDR1 SGHDT and CDR2 YYEEEE. The CDR3 DNA follows: TGTGCCAGCAGCTATCTTGACAGAATTCGGATGAATGAAGCTTTCTTT. Translated, it gives CASSYLDRIRMNEAFF. Complete variable domain (other parts from reference TRBV5-6 and TRBJ1-1): DAGVTQSPTHLIKTRGQQVTLRCSPKSGHDTVSWYQQALGQGPQFIFQYYEEEERQRGNFPDRFSGHQFPNYSSELNVNALLLGDSALYLCASSYLDRIRMNEAFFGQGTRLTVV.

At least ten counts were recorded for this clonotype. The chain employs TRBV11-2 and TRBJ1-1; D perhaps matches TRBD1 (5 bases). From germline, CDR1 is SGHAT and CDR2 FQNNGV. V was trimmed by 5 bases and J by 5 bases, leaving 12 bases between them. This CDR3 comprises 13 residues. The CDR3 bases are TGTGCCAGCAGCACCAGGGACGGGACTGAAGCTTTCTTT. Translating it yields CASSTRDGTEAFF.

Many counts were recorded for this clonotype. The CDR3 DNA reads as TGCAGTGCTAGAGTGATACTACAGGAGGGTCGAGAAAAACTGTTTTTT. It translates to CSARVILQEGREKLFF. J is TRBJ1-4 and V is TRBV20-1, with D maybe TRBD1 (5 bases). Germline V gene data show CDR1 as DFQATT and CDR2 as SNEGSKA (reference sequence). CDR3 length equals 16 residues. The germline V and J ends were trimmed by 1 base and 8 bases, with 20 bases remaining between them.

V gene TRBV10-3 combines with J gene TRBJ2-5; D possibly corresponds to TRBD1 (5 bases). Germline lookup yields CDR1 ENHRY and CDR2 SYGVKD. The CDR3 sequence is 13 residues long. V lost 3 bases and J 7 bases, leaving 12 bases between the germline ends. The CDR3 loop is CAISDNPQGTQYF. For the CDR3, the DNA is TGTGCCATCAGTGATAACCCCCAGGGGACCCAGTACTTC.

This clonotype was seen only a few times. The rearrangement links TRBV20-1 to TRBJ2-7; D is ambiguous. This CDR3 is built from 13 residues. The germline V gene encodes CDR1 DFQATT and CDR2 SNEGSKA (reference sequence). Trimming pared 5 bases from V and 3 bases from J, leaving 14 bases between. CDR3 loop: CSARRPPYYEQYF. CDR3 coding DNA: TGCAGTGCTCGCAGGCCACCGTACTACGAGCAGTACTTC.

This clonotype has more than one count but fewer than ten. This chain links TRBV7-2 with TRBJ2-7; 11 bases map to TRBD2. CDR3 length: 15 residues. The germline CDR1 and CDR2 sequences are SGHTA and FQGNSA. Trimming at V came to 5 bases and at J to 4 bases, leaving 7 bases not matched to a gene. CDR3 loop: CASSIVAGGRYEQYF. The DNA of the CDR3 is TGTGCCAGCAGCATCGTAGCGGGAGGGAGGTACGAGCAGTACTTC.

This clonotype was recorded many times. The V and J genes are TRBV5-6 and TRBJ2-4; TRBD1 might be the D (5 bases). With 0 bases removed from V and 1 base from J, the gap between germline ends came to 5 bases. The CDR3 is made up of 14 amino acids. Germline-derived CDR1 and CDR2 are SGHDT and YYEEEE. The CDR3 reads CASSLGQAKNIQYF. Here the CDR3 DNA reads TGTGCCAGCAGCTTGGGACAGGCCAAAAACATTCAGTACTTC.